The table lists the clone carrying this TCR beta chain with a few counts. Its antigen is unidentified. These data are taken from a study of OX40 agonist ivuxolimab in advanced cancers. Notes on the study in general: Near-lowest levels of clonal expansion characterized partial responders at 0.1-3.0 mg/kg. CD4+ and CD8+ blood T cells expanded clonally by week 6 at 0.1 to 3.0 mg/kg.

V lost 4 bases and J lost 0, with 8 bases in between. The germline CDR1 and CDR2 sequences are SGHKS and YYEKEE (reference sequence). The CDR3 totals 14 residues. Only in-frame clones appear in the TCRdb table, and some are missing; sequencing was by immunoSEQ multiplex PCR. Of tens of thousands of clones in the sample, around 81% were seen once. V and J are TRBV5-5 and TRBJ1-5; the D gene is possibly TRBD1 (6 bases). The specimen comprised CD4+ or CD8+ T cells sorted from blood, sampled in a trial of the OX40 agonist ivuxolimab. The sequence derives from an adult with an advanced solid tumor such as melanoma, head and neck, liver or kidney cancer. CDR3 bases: TGTGCCAGCAGCCCGGACAGTAGCAATCAGCCCCAGCATTTT. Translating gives CASSPDSSNQPQHF.